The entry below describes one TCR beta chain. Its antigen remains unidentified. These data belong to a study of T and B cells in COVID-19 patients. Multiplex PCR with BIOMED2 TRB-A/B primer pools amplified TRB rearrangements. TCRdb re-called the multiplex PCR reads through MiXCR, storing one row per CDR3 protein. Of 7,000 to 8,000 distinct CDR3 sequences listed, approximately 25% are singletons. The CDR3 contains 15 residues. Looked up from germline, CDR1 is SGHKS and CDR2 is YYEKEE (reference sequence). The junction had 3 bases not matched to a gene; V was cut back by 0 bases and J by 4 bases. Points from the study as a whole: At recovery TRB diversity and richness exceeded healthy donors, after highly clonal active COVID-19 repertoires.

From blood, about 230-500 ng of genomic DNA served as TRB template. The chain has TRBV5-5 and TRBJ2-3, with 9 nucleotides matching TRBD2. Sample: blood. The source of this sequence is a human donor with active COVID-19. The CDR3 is CASSLGGLAADTQYF. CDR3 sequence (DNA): TGTGCCAGCAGCTTGGGGGGACTAGCCGCAGATACGCAGTATTTT.